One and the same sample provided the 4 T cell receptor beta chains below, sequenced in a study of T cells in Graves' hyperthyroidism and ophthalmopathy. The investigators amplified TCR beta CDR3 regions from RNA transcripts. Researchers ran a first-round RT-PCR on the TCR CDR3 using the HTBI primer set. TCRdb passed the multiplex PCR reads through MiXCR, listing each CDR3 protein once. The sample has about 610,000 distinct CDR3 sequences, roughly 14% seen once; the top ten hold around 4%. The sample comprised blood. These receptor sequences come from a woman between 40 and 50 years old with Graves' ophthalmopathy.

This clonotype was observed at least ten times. The CDR3 DNA follows: TGTGCCAGCAGCCAGGGTGGGGAGACCCAGTACTTC. This codes for CASSQGGETQYF. This chain joins TRBV3-1 and TRBJ2-5; D remains unclear. The CDR3 has 12 residues. The V and J ends lost 3 bases and 5 bases respectively, with 7 bases between them. The germline gives CDR1 LGHDT, CDR2 YNNKEL (reference sequence).

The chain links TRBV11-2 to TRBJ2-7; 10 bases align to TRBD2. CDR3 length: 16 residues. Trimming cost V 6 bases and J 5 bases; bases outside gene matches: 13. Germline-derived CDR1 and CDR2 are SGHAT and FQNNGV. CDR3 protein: CASSQTLAGAIHEQYF. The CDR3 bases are TGTGCCAGCAGTCAAACCCTAGCGGGAGCCATCCACGAGCAGTACTTC.

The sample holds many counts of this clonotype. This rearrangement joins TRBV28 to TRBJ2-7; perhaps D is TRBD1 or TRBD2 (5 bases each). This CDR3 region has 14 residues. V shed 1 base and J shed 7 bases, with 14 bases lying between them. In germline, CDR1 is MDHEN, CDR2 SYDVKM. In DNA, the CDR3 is TGTGCCAGCAGTTTATCCGGGGCCCGCTCTGAGCAGTACTTC. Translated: CASSLSGARSEQYF.

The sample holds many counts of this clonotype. CDR3 in DNA: TGCGCCAGCAGCCCGAGACTAGCGGGAGGGCCTGGGGCCAACGTCCTGACTTTC. This codes for CASSPRLAGGPGANVLTF. The chain employs TRBV5-1 and TRBJ2-6, with TRBD2 identical over 14 bases. Germline CDR1 is SGHRS and CDR2 is YFSETQ. V lost 4 bases, J lost 2 bases, and 5 bases stayed unmatched. This CDR3 contains 18 residues.